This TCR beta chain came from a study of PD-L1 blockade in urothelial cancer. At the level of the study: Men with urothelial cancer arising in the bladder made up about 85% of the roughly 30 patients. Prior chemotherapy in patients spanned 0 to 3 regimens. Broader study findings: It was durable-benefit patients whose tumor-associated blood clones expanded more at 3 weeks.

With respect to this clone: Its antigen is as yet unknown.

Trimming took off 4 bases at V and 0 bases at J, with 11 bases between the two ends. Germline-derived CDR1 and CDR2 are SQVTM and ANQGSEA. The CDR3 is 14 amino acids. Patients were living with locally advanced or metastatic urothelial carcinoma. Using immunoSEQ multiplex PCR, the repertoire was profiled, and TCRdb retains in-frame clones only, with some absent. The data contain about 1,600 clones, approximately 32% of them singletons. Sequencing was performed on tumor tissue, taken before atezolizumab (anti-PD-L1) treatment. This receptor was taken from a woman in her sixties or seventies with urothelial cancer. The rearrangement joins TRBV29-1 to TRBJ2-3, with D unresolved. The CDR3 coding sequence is TGCAGCGTTGCGCCAGTTATTAGCACAGATACGCAGTATTTT. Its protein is CSVAPVISTDTQYF.